A single sample gave rise to the 2 T cell receptor beta chains below, sequenced in a study of T cells in Graves' hyperthyroidism and ophthalmopathy. TCR beta CDR3 region amplification was performed from RNA transcripts. The TCR CDR3 was amplified in a first-round RT-PCR using the HTBI primer set. TCRdb redid the calling of the multiplex PCR reads with MiXCR, one entry per CDR3 protein. The sample shows around 500,000 distinct CDR3 sequences, less than 25% of them seen only once. Sequenced input: blood. The receptor source for this set is a woman in her seventies with Graves' ophthalmopathy.

Points on this clonotype: A much larger clone is a single base away; this may be a read error. The chain joins TRBV28 to TRBJ1-2; 8 positions match TRBD1. The CDR3 covers 16 residues. Per the germline V gene, CDR1 is MDHEN and CDR2 is SYDVKM. The CDR3 nucleotides read TGTGCCAGCAGTCAAAGAGACAGGGGCTCTAAGTATGGCTACACCTTC. It translates to CASSQRDRGSKYGYTF.

In its sample, this clonotype was seen a few times. V usage is TRBV20-1 and J usage is TRBJ2-5, with D perhaps matching TRBD1 or TRBD2 (5 bases each). V was clipped by 2 bases and J by 7 bases, with 14 bases between them. Looked up from germline, CDR1 is DFQATT and CDR2 is SNEGSKA (reference sequence). There are 13 residues in the CDR3. The CDR3 region is CSARMGRRGTQYF. Here the CDR3 DNA reads TGCAGTGCTAGAATGGGGCGACGGGGGACCCAGTACTTC.